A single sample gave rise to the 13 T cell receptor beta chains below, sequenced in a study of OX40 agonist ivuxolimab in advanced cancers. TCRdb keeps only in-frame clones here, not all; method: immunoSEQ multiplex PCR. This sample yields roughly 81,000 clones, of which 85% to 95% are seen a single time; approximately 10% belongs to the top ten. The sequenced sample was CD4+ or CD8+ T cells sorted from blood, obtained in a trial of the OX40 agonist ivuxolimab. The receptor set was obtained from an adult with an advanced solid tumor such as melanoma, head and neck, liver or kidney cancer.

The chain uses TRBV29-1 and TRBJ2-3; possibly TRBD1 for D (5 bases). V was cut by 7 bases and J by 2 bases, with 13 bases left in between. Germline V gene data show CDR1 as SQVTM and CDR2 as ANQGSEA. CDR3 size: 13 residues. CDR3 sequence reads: CSGWTPPTDTQYF. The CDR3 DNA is TGCAGCGGCTGGACACCACCCACAGATACGCAGTATTTT.

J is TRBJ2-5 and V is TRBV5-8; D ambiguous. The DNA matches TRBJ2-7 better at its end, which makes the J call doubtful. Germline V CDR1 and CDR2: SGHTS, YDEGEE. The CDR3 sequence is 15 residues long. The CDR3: CASSLTDATSYEQYF. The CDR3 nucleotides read TGTGCCAGCAGCTTGACCGACGCGACCTCCTACGAGCAGTACTTC.

The CDR3 spells CAWRGRGDKISYEQYF. The CDR3 DNA reads as TGTGCCTGGAGGGGGAGGGGGGACAAAATCTCCTACGAGCAGTACTTC. The chain carries TRBV30 and TRBJ2-7; a possible D gene is TRBD2 (7 bases). Trimming removed 3 bases from V and 0 bases from J, with 18 bases in between. The V gene's germline CDR1 is GTSNPN and CDR2 SVGIG (reference sequence). The CDR3 is made up of 16 amino acids.

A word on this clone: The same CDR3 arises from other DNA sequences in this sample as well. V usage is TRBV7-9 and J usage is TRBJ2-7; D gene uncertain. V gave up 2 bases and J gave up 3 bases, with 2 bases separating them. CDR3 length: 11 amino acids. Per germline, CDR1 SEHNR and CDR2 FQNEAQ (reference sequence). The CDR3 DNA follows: TGTGCCAGCAGCTTAAACTACGAGCAGTACTTC. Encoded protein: CASSLNYEQYF. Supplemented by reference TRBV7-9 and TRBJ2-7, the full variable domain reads DTGVSQNPRHKITKRGQNVTFRCDPISEHNRLYWYRQTLGQGPEFLTYFQNEAQLEKSRLLSDRFSAERPKGSFSTLEIQRTEQGDSAMYLCASSLNYEQYFGPGTRLTVT.

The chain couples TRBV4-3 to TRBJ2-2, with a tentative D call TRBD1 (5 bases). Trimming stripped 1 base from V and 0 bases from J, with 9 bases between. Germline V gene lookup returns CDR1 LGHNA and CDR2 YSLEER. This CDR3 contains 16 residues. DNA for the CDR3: TGCGCCAGCAGCCAAGCCGCCAGGGCGAACACCGGGGAGCTGTTTTTT. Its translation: CASSQAARANTGELFF.

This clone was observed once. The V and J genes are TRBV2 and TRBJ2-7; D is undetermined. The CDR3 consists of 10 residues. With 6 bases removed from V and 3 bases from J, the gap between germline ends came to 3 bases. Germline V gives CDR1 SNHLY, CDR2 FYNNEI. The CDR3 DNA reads TGTGCCAGCAGAAGCTACGAGCAGTACTTC. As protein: CASRSYEQYF. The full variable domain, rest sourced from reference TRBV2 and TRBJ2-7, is EPEVTQTPSHQVTQMGQEVILRCVPISNHLYFYWYRQILGQKVEFLVSFYNNEISEKSEIFDDQFSVERPDGSNFTLKIRSTKLEDSAMYFCASRSYEQYFGPGTRLTVT.

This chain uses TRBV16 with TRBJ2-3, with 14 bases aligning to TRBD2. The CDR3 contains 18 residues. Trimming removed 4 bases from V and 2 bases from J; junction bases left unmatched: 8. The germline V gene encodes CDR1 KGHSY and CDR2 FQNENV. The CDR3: CASSPLGTSGGDTDTQYF. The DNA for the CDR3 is TGTGCCAGCAGCCCCCTGGGGACTAGCGGGGGAGACACAGATACGCAGTATTTT.

CDR3 loop: CASSPPAGTYNEQFF. The CDR3 nucleotides are TGTGCCAGCAGCCCGCCGGCAGGGACCTACAATGAGCAGTTCTTC. The chain employs TRBV11-3 and TRBJ2-1; tentatively, D is TRBD1 (5 bases). The CDR3 has 15 amino acids. Germline V gene sequence: CDR1 SGHNT, CDR2 YENEEA. V lost 5 bases and J lost 2, with 13 bases in between.

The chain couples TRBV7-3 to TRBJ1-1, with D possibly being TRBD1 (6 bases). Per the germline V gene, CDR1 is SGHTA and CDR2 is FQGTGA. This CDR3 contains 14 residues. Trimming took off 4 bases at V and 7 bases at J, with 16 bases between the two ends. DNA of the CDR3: TGTGCCAGCAGCTGGACGGACAGCGTGTTTGAAGCTTTCTTT. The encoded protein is CASSWTDSVFEAFF.

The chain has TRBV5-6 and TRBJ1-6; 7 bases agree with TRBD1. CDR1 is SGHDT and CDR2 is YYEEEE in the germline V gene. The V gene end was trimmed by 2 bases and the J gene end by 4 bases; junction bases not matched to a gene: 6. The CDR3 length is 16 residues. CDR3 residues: CASSFRPDRYNSPLHF. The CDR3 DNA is TGTGCCAGCAGCTTTCGGCCGGACAGGTATAATTCACCCCTCCACTTT.

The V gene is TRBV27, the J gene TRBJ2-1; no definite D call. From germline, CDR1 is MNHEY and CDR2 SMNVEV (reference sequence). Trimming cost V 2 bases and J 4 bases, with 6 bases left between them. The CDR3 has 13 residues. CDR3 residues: CASSLGGYNEQFF. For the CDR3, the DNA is TGTGCCAGCAGTTTAGGCGGATACAATGAGCAGTTCTTC.

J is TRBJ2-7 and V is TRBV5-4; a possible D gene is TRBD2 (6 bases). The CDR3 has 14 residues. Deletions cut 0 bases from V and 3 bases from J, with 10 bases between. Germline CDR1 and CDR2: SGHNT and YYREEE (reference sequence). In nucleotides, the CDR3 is TGTGCCAGCAGCTTGGCCGTCGGGAGCTACGAGCAGTACTTC. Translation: CASSLAVGSYEQYF.

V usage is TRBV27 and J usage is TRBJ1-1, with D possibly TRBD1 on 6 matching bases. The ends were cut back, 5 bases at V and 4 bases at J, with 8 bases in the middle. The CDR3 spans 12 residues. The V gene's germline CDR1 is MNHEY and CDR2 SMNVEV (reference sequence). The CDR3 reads CASSTGFTEAFF. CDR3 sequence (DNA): TGTGCCAGCAGTACAGGGTTCACTGAAGCTTTCTTT.